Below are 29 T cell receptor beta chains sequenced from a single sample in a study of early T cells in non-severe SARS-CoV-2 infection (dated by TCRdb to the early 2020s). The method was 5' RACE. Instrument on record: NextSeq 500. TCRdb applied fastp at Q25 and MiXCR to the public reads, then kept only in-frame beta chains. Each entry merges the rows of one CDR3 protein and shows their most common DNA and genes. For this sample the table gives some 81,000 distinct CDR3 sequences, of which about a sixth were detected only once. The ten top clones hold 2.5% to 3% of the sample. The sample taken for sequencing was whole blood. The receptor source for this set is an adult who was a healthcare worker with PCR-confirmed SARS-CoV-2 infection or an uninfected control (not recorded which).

CDR3 DNA: TGTGCCAGCAGTTTAGCGGGAGGAGGTCCCTACAATGAGCAGTTCTTC. It codes for CASSLAGGGPYNEQFF. The chain carries TRBV27 and TRBJ2-1; TRBD2 matches 8 bases. The CDR3 runs to 16 residues. The V gene's germline CDR1 is MNHEY and CDR2 SMNVEV (reference sequence). The V and J ends lost 2 bases and 2 bases, in that order; junction bases with no gene match: 5.

CDR3 nucleotides: TGTGCCAGCAGTTTCCCGACAGGGGACAACGAGCAGTACTTC. Encoded protein: CASSFPTGDNEQYF. V is TRBV28 and J is TRBJ2-7; TRBD1 agrees at 8 bases. V trimming: 3 bases; J trimming: 5 bases; junction bases outside the gene matches: 6. The CDR3 consists of 14 residues. The V gene's germline CDR1 is MDHEN and CDR2 SYDVKM.

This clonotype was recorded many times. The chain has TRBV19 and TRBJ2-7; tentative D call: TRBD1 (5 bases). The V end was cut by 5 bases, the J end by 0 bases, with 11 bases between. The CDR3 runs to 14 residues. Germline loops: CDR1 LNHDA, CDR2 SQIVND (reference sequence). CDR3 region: CASSLGHLSYEQYF. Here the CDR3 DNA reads TGTGCCAGTAGTCTAGGACACCTCTCCTACGAGCAGTACTTC.

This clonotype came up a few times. The CDR3 is CAWSVVLNTEAFF. For the CDR3, the DNA is TGTGCCTGGAGTGTAGTGCTGAACACTGAAGCTTTCTTT. The V and J genes are TRBV30 and TRBJ1-1, with D unclear. Per the germline V gene, CDR1 is GTSNPN and CDR2 is SVGIG (reference sequence). Trimming pared 0 bases from V and 0 bases from J, leaving 5 bases between. This CDR3 is built from 13 residues.

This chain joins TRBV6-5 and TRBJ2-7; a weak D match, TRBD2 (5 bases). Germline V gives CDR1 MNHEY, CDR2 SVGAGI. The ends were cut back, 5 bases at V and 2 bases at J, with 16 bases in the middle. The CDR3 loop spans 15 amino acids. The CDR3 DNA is TGTGCCAGCAGTCCCGCGGGCCGAAAACCCTACGAGCAGTACTTC. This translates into CASSPAGRKPYEQYF.

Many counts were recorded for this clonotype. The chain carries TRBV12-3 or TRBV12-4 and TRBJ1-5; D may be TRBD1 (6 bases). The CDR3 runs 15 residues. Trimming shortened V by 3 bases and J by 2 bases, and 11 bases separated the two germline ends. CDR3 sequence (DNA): TGTGCCAGCAGTTTGACTGCAGGGGGCAATCAGCCCCAGCATTTT. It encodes CASSLTAGGNQPQHF.

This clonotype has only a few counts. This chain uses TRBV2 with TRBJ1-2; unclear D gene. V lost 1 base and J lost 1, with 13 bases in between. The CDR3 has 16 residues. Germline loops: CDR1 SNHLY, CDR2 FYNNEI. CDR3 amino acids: CASSEGRAVLNYGYTF. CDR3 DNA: TGTGCCAGCAGTGAAGGAAGGGCAGTGCTTAACTATGGCTACACCTTC. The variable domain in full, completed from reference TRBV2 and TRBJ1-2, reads EPEVTQTPSHQVTQMGQEVILRCVPISNHLYFYWYRQILGQKVEFLVSFYNNEISEKSEIFDDQFSVERPDGSNFTLKIRSTKLEDSAMYFCASSEGRAVLNYGYTFGSGTRLTVV.

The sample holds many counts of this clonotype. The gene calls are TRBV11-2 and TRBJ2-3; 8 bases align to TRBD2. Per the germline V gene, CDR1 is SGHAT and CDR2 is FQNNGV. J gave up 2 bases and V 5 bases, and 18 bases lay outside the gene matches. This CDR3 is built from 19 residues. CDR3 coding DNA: TGTGCCAGCAGCCCCCGGGGAGCGGGGGCCTCCATAGTCACAGATACGCAGTATTTT. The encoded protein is CASSPRGAGASIVTDTQYF.

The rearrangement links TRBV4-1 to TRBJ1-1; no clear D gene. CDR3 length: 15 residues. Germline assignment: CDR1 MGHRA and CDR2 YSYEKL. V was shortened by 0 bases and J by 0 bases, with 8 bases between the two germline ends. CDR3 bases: TGCGCCAGCAGCCAAGAGTCGCAGTTGAACACTGAAGCTTTCTTT. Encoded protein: CASSQESQLNTEAFF.

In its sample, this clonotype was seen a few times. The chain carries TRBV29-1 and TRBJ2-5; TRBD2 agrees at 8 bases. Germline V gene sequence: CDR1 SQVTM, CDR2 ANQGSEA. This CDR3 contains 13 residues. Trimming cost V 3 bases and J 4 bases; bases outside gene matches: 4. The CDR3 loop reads CSVEVGLGETQYF. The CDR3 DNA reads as TGCAGCGTTGAGGTGGGACTAGGAGAGACCCAGTACTTC.

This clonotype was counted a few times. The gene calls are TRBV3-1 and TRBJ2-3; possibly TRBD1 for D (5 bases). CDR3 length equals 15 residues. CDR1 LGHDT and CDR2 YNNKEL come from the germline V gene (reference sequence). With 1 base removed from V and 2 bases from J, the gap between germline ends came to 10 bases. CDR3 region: CASSQGGRLTDTQYF. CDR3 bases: TGTGCCAGCAGCCAAGGGGGCAGACTCACAGATACGCAGTATTTT.

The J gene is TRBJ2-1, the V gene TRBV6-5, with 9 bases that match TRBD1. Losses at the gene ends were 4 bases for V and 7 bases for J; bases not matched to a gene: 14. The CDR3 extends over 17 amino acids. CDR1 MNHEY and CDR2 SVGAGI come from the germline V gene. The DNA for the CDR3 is TGTGCCAGCAGTTTCACTCCCCCGGGACAGGGAGATAATGAGCAGTTCTTC. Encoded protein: CASSFTPPGQGDNEQFF.

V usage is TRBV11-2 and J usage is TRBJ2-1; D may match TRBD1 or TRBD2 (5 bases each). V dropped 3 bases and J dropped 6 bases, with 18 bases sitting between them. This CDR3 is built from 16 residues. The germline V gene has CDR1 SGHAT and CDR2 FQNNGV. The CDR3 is CASSLGPSKAGNEQFF. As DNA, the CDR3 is TGTGCCAGCAGCTTGGGGCCCTCGAAGGCGGGCAATGAGCAGTTCTTC.

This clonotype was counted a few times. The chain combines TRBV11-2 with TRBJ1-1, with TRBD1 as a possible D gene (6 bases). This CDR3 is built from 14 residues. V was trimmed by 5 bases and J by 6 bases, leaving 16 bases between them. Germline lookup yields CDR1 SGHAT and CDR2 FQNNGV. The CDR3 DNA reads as TGTGCCAGCAGCCCCCTGAGGGGGGTATCTGAAGCTTTCTTT. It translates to CASSPLRGVSEAFF.

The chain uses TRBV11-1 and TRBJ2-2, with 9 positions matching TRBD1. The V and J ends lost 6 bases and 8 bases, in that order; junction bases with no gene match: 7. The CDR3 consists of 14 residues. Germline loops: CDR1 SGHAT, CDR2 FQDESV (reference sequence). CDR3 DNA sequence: TGTGCCAGCAGGCGGACAGGGGATTCGGGGGAGCTGTTTTTT. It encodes CASRRTGDSGELFF.

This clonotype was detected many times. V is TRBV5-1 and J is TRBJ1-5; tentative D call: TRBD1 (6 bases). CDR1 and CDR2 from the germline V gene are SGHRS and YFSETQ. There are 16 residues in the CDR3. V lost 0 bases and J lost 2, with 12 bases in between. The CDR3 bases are TGCGCCAGCAGCTTGGAGGGGGGATTCGGCAATCAGCCCCAGCATTTT. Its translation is CASSLEGGFGNQPQHF.

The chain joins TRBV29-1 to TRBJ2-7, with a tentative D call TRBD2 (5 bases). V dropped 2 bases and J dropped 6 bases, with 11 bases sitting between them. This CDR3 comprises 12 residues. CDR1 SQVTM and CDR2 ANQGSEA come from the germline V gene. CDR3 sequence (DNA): TGCAGCGTTGAATCGCCGGGGTTCGAGCAGTACTTC. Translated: CSVESPGFEQYF.

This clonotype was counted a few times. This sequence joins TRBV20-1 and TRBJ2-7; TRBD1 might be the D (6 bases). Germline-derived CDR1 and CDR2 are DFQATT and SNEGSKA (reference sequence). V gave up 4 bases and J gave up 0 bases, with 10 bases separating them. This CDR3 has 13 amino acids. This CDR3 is CSATQGGSYEQYF. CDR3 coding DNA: TGCAGTGCTACCCAAGGGGGCTCCTACGAGCAGTACTTC.

The CDR3: CSARDPSTLSINEQFF. DNA of the CDR3: TGCAGTGCTAGAGATCCGTCGACGTTAAGTATCAATGAGCAGTTCTTC. The chain links TRBV20-1 to TRBJ2-1; D gene uncertain. The CDR3 totals 16 residues. With 0 bases removed from V and 6 bases from J, the gap between germline ends came to 18 bases. Germline lookup yields CDR1 DFQATT and CDR2 SNEGSKA (reference sequence).

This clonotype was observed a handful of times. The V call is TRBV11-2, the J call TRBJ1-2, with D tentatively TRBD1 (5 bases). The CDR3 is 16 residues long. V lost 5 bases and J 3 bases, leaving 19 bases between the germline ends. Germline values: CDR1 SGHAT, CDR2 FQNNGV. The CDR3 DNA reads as TGTGCCAGCAGCCCTCCAACGGGGGGTTATTACTATGGCTACACCTTC. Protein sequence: CASSPPTGGYYYGYTF. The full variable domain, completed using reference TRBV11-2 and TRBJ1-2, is EAGVAQSPRYKIIEKRQSVAFWCNPISGHATLYWYQQILGQGPKLLIQFQNNGVVDDSQLPKDRFSAERLKGVDSTLKIQPAKLEDSAVYLCASSPPTGGYYYGYTFGSGTRLTVV.

In DNA form, the CDR3 reads TGTGCCAGCAGCTTAGGACTAGCGGGGGTGTATACGCAGTATTTT. This encodes CASSLGLAGVYTQYF. V gene TRBV7-8 combines with J gene TRBJ2-3; 12 bases map to TRBD2. Per the germline V gene, CDR1 is SGHVS and CDR2 is FQNEAQ. The CDR3 has 15 residues. The V and J ends lost 1 base and 7 bases, in that order; junction bases with no gene match: 3.

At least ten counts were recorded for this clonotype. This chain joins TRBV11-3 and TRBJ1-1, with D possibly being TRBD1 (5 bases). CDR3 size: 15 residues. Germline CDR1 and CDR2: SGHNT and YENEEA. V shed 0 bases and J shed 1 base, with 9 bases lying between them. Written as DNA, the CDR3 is TGTGCCAGCAGCTTAGAGGGGACGCCGAACACTGAAGCTTTCTTT. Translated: CASSLEGTPNTEAFF.

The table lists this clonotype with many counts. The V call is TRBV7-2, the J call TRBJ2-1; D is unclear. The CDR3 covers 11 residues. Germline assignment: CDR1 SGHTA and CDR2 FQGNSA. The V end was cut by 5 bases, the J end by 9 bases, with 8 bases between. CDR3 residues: CASSPILEQFF. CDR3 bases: TGTGCCAGCAGCCCCATACTTGAGCAGTTCTTC.

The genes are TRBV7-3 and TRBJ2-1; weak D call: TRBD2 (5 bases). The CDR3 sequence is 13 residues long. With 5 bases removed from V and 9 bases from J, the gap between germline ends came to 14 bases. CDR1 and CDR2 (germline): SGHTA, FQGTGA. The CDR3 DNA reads TGTGCCAGCAGCCTCGGTACTGGGAGTGAGCAGTTCTTC. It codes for CASSLGTGSEQFF. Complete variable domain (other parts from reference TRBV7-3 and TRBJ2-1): GAGVSQTPSNKVTEKGKYVELRCDPISGHTALYWYRQSLGQGPEFLIYFQGTGAADDSGLPNDRFFAVRPEGSVSTLKIQRTERGDSAVYLCASSLGTGSEQFFGPGTRLTVL.

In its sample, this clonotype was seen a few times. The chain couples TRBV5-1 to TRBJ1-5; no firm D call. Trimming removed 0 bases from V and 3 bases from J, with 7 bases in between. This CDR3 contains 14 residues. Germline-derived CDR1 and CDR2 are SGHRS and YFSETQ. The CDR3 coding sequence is TGCGCCAGCAGCTTGGGAGGAACCAATCAGCCCCAGCATTTT. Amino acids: CASSLGGTNQPQHF.

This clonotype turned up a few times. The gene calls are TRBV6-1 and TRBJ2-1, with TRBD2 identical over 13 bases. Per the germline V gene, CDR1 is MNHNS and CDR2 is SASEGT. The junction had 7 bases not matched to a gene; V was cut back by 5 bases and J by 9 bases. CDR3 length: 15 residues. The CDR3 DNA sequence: TGTGCCAGCAGTCCTACTAGCGGGAGGGCCGTTGAGCAGTTCTTC. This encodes CASSPTSGRAVEQFF.

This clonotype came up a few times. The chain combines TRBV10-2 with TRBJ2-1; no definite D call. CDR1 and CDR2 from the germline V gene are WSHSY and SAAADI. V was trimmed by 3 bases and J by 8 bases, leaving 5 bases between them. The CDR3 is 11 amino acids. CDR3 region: CASSDSYEQFF. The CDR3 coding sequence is TGCGCCAGCAGTGATTCATATGAGCAGTTCTTC.

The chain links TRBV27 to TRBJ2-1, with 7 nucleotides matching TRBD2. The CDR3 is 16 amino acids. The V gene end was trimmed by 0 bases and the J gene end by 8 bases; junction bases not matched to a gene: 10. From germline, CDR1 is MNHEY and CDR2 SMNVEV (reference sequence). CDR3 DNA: TGTGCCAGCAGTTTATCCTGGGGGGGAGGGCTCCATGAGCAGTTCTTC. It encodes CASSLSWGGGLHEQFF.

Here the CDR3 DNA reads TGCAGCGGGACGACTGGAGCTGAGACCCAGTACTTC. Translating gives CSGTTGAETQYF. The V and J genes are TRBV29-1 and TRBJ2-5; D not certain. This CDR3 contains 12 residues. Trimming stripped 7 bases from V and 5 bases from J, with 14 bases between. The germline gives CDR1 SQVTM, CDR2 ANQGSEA.